This T cell receptor beta chain was identified in a study of cytomegalovirus exposure and HLA in healthy donors. Study outcomes and limitations: Rarity marked most TCR sequences, yet some public TCRs occurred in many donors. In vitro experiments confirmed that three CMV-associated chains were specific for CMV antigens.

A word on this clone: The target antigen is unknown.

Sequencing was performed with immunoSEQ multiplex PCR; in TCRdb, only in-frame clones are kept and a portion is missing. Of around 140,000 clones in the sample, roughly 89% were seen once. The material sequenced was PBMCs. The TCR originated in a woman aged 18-29 years in good health and CMV-seronegative.

The CDR3 region has the DNA TGTGCCAGCAGTTACGCGGCGGGGCAGGTCTACAATGAGCAGTTCTTC. Translation gives CASSYAAGQVYNEQFF. V usage is TRBV6-6 and J usage is TRBJ2-1; a weak D match, TRBD2 (6 bases). Germline V gene sequence: CDR1 MNHNY, CDR2 SVGAGI (reference sequence). The V gene lost 2 bases and the J gene lost 3 bases, with 14 bases spanning the gap. The CDR3 loop spans 16 amino acids.